The rows below give T cell receptor beta chains drawn from one sample of a study of T cell changes during pregnancy in multiple sclerosis. Sequencing used immunoSEQ multiplex PCR; TCRdb keeps in-frame clones, though not all of them. Of 65,000 to 90,000 clones detected, 92% appear once; the ten largest clones hold under 2%. This material consisted of peripheral blood, taken in the second trimester of pregnancy. The receptors derive from a female donor with multiple sclerosis, enrolled in a pregnancy study. Each CDR3 is given with its conserved first and last residue. Each record gives: J gene, CDR3 length, clone size, D gene, V gene, CDR3 protein, CDR3 DNA. A D gene is named only where the DNA matches it firmly. Part of the rows lack a size; the others show once, few, many or a class for expanded clones.

J: TRBJ2-1
length: 13
size: NA
D: TRBD2
V: TRBV2
CDR3: CANEGLDSNEQFF
DNA: TGTGCCAACGAGGGACTAGATTCCAATGAGCAGTTCTTC

J: TRBJ1-1
length: 16
size: NA
D: TRBD1
V: TRBV5-1
CDR3: CASSGTGGQGNFLAFF
DNA: TGCGCCAGCAGCGGAACTGGTGGACAGGGAAACTTTCTAGCTTTCTTT

J: TRBJ1-6
length: 13
size: NA
D: NA
V: TRBV5-5
CDR3: CASSFRRDSPLHF
DNA: TGTGCCAGCAGCTTTCGACGGGATTCACCCCTCCACTTT

J: TRBJ2-3
length: 14
size: few
D: TRBD2
V: TRBV9
CDR3: CASSPGLATDTQYF
DNA: TGTGCCAGCAGCCCGGGACTAGCAACAGATACGCAGTATTTT

J: TRBJ2-1
length: 13
size: NA
D: NA
V: TRBV19
CDR3: CASSIDSGNEQFF
DNA: TGTGCCAGTAGTATAGATTCGGGGAATGAGCAGTTCTTC

J: TRBJ2-1
length: 11
size: NA
D: NA
V: TRBV13
CDR3: CASSSRYEQFF
DNA: TGTGCCAGCAGCTCTAGGTATGAGCAGTTCTTC

J: TRBJ2-7
length: 12
size: NA
D: TRBD2
V: TRBV29-1
CDR3: CSVAGGSHEQYF
DNA: TGCAGCGTCGCAGGCGGGAGCCACGAGCAGTACTTC

J: TRBJ1-6
length: 17
size: NA
D: TRBD1
V: TRBV5-1
CDR3: CASSDRDRGVLNSPLHF
DNA: TGCGCCAGCAGCGACCGGGACAGGGGGGTTTTAAATTCACCCCTCCACTTT

J: TRBJ2-1
length: 14
size: NA
D: NA
V: TRBV7-2
CDR3: CASRGAGVSNEQFF
DNA: TGTGCCAGCAGGGGGGCGGGAGTTAGCAATGAGCAGTTCTTC

J: TRBJ2-7
length: 15
size: NA
D: TRBD2
V: TRBV5-1
CDR3: CASSPSGGSSYEQYF
DNA: TGCGCCAGCAGCCCAAGCGGGGGTAGCTCCTACGAGCAGTACTTC

J: TRBJ2-1
length: 16
size: NA
D: TRBD1
V: TRBV28
CDR3: CASSLTVWDRGGEQFF
DNA: TGTGCCAGCAGTTTAACGGTGTGGGACAGGGGGGGTGAGCAGTTCTTC

J: TRBJ1-2
length: 15
size: few
D: TRBD1
V: TRBV7-6
CDR3: CASSLDWTGNYGYTF
DNA: TGTGCCAGCAGCTTAGATTGGACAGGGAACTATGGCTACACCTTC

J: TRBJ2-2
length: 12
size: once
D: NA
V: TRBV10-3
CDR3: CAISDDTGELFF
DNA: TGTGCCATCAGTGACGACACCGGGGAGCTGTTTTTT

J: TRBJ2-3
length: 16
size: NA
D: TRBD2
V: TRBV5-1
CDR3: CASSLETVVAGSTQYF
DNA: TGCGCCAGCAGCTTGGAAACAGTTGTAGCGGGGTCTACGCAGTATTTT

J: TRBJ1-2
length: 14
size: NA
D: NA
V: TRBV7-2
CDR3: CASSLRGAGNGYTF
DNA: TGTGCCAGCAGCTTACGCGGGGCAGGGAATGGCTACACCTTC

J: TRBJ1-5
length: 14
size: NA
D: NA
V: TRBV5-5
CDR3: CASSLAQVNQPQHF
DNA: TGTGCCAGCAGCTTGGCCCAGGTCAATCAGCCCCAGCATTTT

J: TRBJ2-5
length: 17
size: once
D: TRBD2
V: TRBV6-4
CDR3: CASSDSILAGGEETQYF
DNA: TGTGCCAGCAGTGACTCGATACTAGCGGGGGGGGAAGAGACCCAGTACTTC

J: TRBJ1-2
length: 14
size: once
D: NA
V: TRBV4-3
CDR3: CASSQALEGSGYTF
DNA: TGCGCCAGCAGCCAGGCCCTGGAGGGTTCTGGCTACACCTTC

J: TRBJ2-2
length: 15
size: NA
D: TRBD2
V: TRBV7-3
CDR3: CASSAAGTSPGELFF
DNA: TGTGCCAGCAGCGCCGCCGGGACTAGCCCCGGGGAGCTGTTTTTT

J: TRBJ1-2
length: 14
size: NA
D: NA
V: TRBV9
CDR3: CASSALEFNYGYTF
DNA: TGTGCCAGCAGCGCACTAGAGTTTAACTATGGCTACACCTTC

J: TRBJ2-2
length: 16
size: NA
D: TRBD1
V: TRBV19
CDR3: CASSTQTGANTGELFF
DNA: TGTGCCAGTAGTACGCAGACAGGGGCGAACACCGGGGAGCTGTTTTTT

J: TRBJ1-6
length: 16
size: few
D: TRBD1
V: TRBV28
CDR3: CASSQRTGQYNSPLHF
DNA: TGTGCCAGCAGTCAACGGACAGGGCAGTATAATTCACCCCTCCACTTT

J: TRBJ1-4
length: 16
size: NA
D: NA
V: TRBV29-1
CDR3: CSVRRDLGRGGEKLFF
DNA: TGCAGCGTTAGAAGAGATCTGGGCCGGGGAGGTGAAAAACTGTTTTTT

J: TRBJ1-2
length: 15
size: NA
D: TRBD1
V: TRBV9
CDR3: CASSVGTGLDYGYTF
DNA: TGTGCCAGCAGCGTCGGGACAGGGCTAGACTATGGCTACACCTTC

J: TRBJ1-1
length: 14
size: once
D: NA
V: TRBV9
CDR3: CASSVGRGTGGTFF
DNA: NA

J: TRBJ2-3
length: 14
size: NA
D: NA
V: TRBV10-3
CDR3: CATARSGITDTQYF
DNA: TGTGCCACCGCACGTAGCGGCATCACAGATACGCAGTATTTT

J: TRBJ2-1
length: 15
size: NA
D: TRBD2
V: TRBV5-5
CDR3: CASSFTSESYNEQFF
DNA: TGTGCCAGCAGCTTTACTAGCGAGTCCTACAATGAGCAGTTCTTC

J: TRBJ1-5
length: 14
size: NA
D: NA
V: TRBV10-2
CDR3: CASSDTGLDQPQHF
DNA: TGCGCCAGCAGTGACACAGGTTTGGATCAGCCCCAGCATTTT

J: TRBJ1-5
length: 13
size: NA
D: NA
V: TRBV4-1
CDR3: CASSQDPYQPQHF
DNA: TGCGCCAGCAGCCAAGATCCGTATCAGCCCCAGCATTTT

J: TRBJ2-3
length: 13
size: NA
D: NA
V: TRBV7-3
CDR3: CASSPSPLDTQYF
DNA: TGTGCCAGCAGCCCGAGCCCCCTGGATACGCAGTATTTT

J: TRBJ2-3
length: 16
size: NA
D: NA
V: TRBV7-2
CDR3: CASRPGGGGNTDTQYF
DNA: TGTGCCAGCAGGCCGGGGGGAGGGGGGAACACAGATACGCAGTATTTT

J: TRBJ2-1
length: 16
size: NA
D: NA
V: TRBV7-6
CDR3: CASSLGIGGSYNEQFF
DNA: TGTGCCAGCAGCTTAGGCATCGGGGGCTCCTACAATGAGCAGTTCTTC

J: TRBJ1-6
length: 16
size: NA
D: NA
V: TRBV7-2
CDR3: CASSLQSRGRNSPLHF
DNA: TGTGCCAGCAGCTTACAAAGCAGGGGAAGGAATTCACCCCTCCACTTT

J: TRBJ2-2
length: 15
size: NA
D: TRBD1
V: TRBV6-5
CDR3: CATYSTGANTGELFF
DNA: TGTGCCACATATTCAACAGGGGCCAACACCGGGGAGCTGTTTTTT

J: TRBJ2-3
length: 15
size: NA
D: TRBD2
V: TRBV14
CDR3: CASSATSGRTDTQYF
DNA: TGTGCCAGCAGCGCGACTAGCGGACGCACAGATACGCAGTATTTT

J: TRBJ2-7
length: 15
size: NA
D: NA
V: TRBV19
CDR3: CASSIGGGGEDEQYF
DNA: TGTGCCAGTAGTATAGGGGGAGGGGGTGAGGACGAGCAGTACTTC

J: TRBJ1-3
length: 15
size: NA
D: TRBD1
V: TRBV11-3
CDR3: CASSLQGAPGNTIYF
DNA: TGTGCCAGCAGCTTACAGGGGGCGCCTGGAAACACCATATATTTT

J: TRBJ1-3
length: 19
size: NA
D: NA
V: TRBV27
CDR3: CASSLRVPYRGTSGNTIYF
DNA: TGTGCCAGCAGTTTAAGAGTCCCGTACCGGGGAACCTCTGGAAACACCATATATTTT

J: TRBJ2-1
length: 15
size: NA
D: NA
V: TRBV7-2
CDR3: CASSMDIRSYNEQFF
DNA: TGTGCCAGCAGTATGGACATACGCTCCTACAATGAGCAGTTCTTC

J: TRBJ2-3
length: 14
size: NA
D: NA
V: TRBV4-3
CDR3: CASSQDQPGDTQYF
DNA: TGCGCCAGCAGCCAAGATCAGCCGGGGGATACGCAGTATTTT

J: TRBJ1-2
length: 15
size: NA
D: NA
V: TRBV5-1
CDR3: CASSFGGRGDYGYTF
DNA: TGCGCCAGCAGCTTCGGGGGGCGCGGGGACTATGGCTACACCTTC

J: TRBJ1-4
length: 14
size: NA
D: NA
V: TRBV6-6
CDR3: CASSIDTPGEKLFF
DNA: TGTGCCAGCAGCATCGACACCCCGGGGGAAAAACTGTTTTTT

J: TRBJ2-3
length: 15
size: NA
D: TRBD1
V: TRBV7-8
CDR3: CASSLTQGASDTQYF
DNA: TGTGCCAGCAGCTTAACGCAGGGGGCGTCAGATACGCAGTATTTT

J: TRBJ2-2
length: 14
size: NA
D: NA
V: TRBV7-2
CDR3: CASSETANTGELFF
DNA: TGTGCCAGCAGTGAGACAGCGAACACCGGGGAGCTGTTTTTT

J: TRBJ2-3
length: 14
size: NA
D: TRBD2
V: TRBV7-2
CDR3: CASQYSGAGDTQYF
DNA: TGTGCCAGCCAATATAGCGGGGCGGGGGATACGCAGTATTTT

J: TRBJ1-5
length: 13
size: NA
D: NA
V: TRBV15
CDR3: CATSRGRDQPQHF
DNA: TGTGCCACCAGCAGAGGTCGGGATCAGCCCCAGCATTTT

J: TRBJ2-2
length: 16
size: NA
D: TRBD2
V: TRBV18
CDR3: CASSPNSGSNTGELFF
DNA: TGTGCCAGCTCACCAAACAGCGGGAGCAATACCGGGGAGCTGTTTTTT

J: TRBJ1-3
length: 15
size: NA
D: TRBD1
V: TRBV11-3
CDR3: CASSVDRYSGNTIYF
DNA: TGTGCCAGCAGCGTGGACAGGTACTCTGGAAACACCATATATTTT

J: TRBJ2-6
length: 16
size: NA
D: TRBD1
V: TRBV5-1
CDR3: CASYRGQAAGANVLTF
DNA: TGCGCCAGTTATAGGGGGCAGGCTGCTGGGGCCAACGTCCTGACTTTC

J: TRBJ1-6
length: 15
size: once
D: NA
V: TRBV13
CDR3: CASSLRDTLYSPLHF
DNA: TGTGCCAGCAGCCTCCGGGACACTCTATATTCACCCCTCCACTTT

J: TRBJ2-7
length: 13
size: NA
D: NA
V: TRBV18
CDR3: CASSPPASYEQYF
DNA: TGTGCCAGCTCACCACCGGCTAGCTACGAGCAGTACTTC

J: TRBJ2-7
length: 16
size: once
D: NA
V: TRBV5-6
CDR3: CASSFLGQGSSYEQYF
DNA: TGTGCCAGCAGCTTTTTGGGGCAGGGTAGCTCCTACGAGCAGTACTTC

J: TRBJ2-5
length: 16
size: NA
D: TRBD2
V: TRBV28
CDR3: CASSVPGGPTQETQYF
DNA: TGTGCCAGCAGTGTACCGGGAGGGCCCACCCAAGAGACCCAGTACTTC

J: TRBJ1-5
length: 15
size: NA
D: NA
V: TRBV4-3
CDR3: CASSPEPGGNQPQHF
DNA: TGCGCCAGCAGCCCCGAGCCGGGGGGCAATCAGCCCCAGCATTTT

J: TRBJ2-2
length: 15
size: NA
D: TRBD1
V: TRBV10-3
CDR3: CAIHRGTTNTGELFF
DNA: TGTGCCATCCACAGGGGGACCACGAACACCGGGGAGCTGTTTTTT

J: TRBJ2-7
length: 15
size: NA
D: NA
V: TRBV4-1
CDR3: CASMSQGAGPYEQYF
DNA: TGCGCCAGCATGTCACAAGGGGCAGGGCCCTACGAGCAGTACTTC

J: TRBJ2-2
length: 15
size: NA
D: NA
V: TRBV5-5
CDR3: CASSFGHTNTGELFF
DNA: TGTGCCAGCAGCTTTGGACACACAAACACCGGGGAGCTGTTTTTT